This is a list of T cell receptor beta chains from one sample in a study of neurological immune-mediated disorders. TCRdb reprocessed the 5' RACE reads via MiXCR and lists one record per CDR3 protein. The sample shows 45,000 to 55,000 distinct CDR3 sequences, just under 6% of them seen only once. The material sequenced was CD4+ T cells from blood. Source of these receptors: a woman in her late teens or twenties with multiple sclerosis. Each CDR3 is given with its conserved first and last residue. D genes are given only for firm matches. Clone size appears in some rows only: once, few, many, or a class for an expanded clone.

many . TRBJ1-1 TRBV18 CASSPPWENTEAFF TGTGCCAGCTCACCACCGTGGGAGAACACTGAAGCTTTCTTT
many . TRBJ2-2 TRBV10-1 CASRPLANTGELFF TGCGCCAGCAGGCCACTAGCGAACACCGGGGAGCTGTTTTTT
few TRBD2 TRBJ2-5 TRBV7-2 CASSLGLAEGTQYF TGTGCCAGCAGCTTAGGACTAGCGGAGGGGACCCAGTACTTC
many . TRBJ2-5 TRBV18 CASSPGETQYF TGTGCCAGCTCACCGGGAGAGACCCAGTACTTC
many . TRBJ2-5 TRBV27 CASSLREVGRGVETQYF TGTGCCAGCAGTTTACGAGAGGTGGGGCGGGGAGTGGAGACCCAGTACTTC
many TRBD2 TRBJ2-1 TRBV20-1 CSARAPGLAIGEQFF TGCAGTGCTAGGGCCCCGGGACTAGCGATCGGTGAGCAGTTCTTC
many . TRBJ2-7 TRBV20-1 CSAGPKREQYF TGCAGTGCTGGCCCCAAGAGGGAGCAGTACTTC
many . TRBJ1-1 TRBV20-1 CSANPARDAEAFF TGCAGTGCTAATCCCGCTCGGGACGCTGAAGCTTTCTTT
many . TRBJ2-5 TRBV5-1 CASSPESNRYQETQYF TGCGCCAGCAGCCCGGAATCCAACAGGTACCAAGAGACCCAGTACTTC
many TRBD2 TRBJ2-1 TRBV18 CASSPASASGGGHREQFF TGTGCCAGCTCACCAGCATCGGCTAGCGGGGGGGGACATCGCGAGCAGTTCTTC
many TRBD1 TRBJ1-5 TRBV19 CASSMDRGARRSQPQHF TGTGCCAGTAGTATGGACAGGGGCGCAAGGAGGAGTCAGCCCCAGCATTTT
many TRBD2 TRBJ2-5 TRBV7-6 CASSLSGGQTQYF TGTGCCAGCAGCTTAAGCGGGGGCCAGACCCAGTACTTC
. . TRBJ1-4 TRBV10-3 CAISESTLTGREKLFF TGTGCCATCAGTGAGTCGACTCTGACAGGTCGGGAAAAACTGTTTTTT
many . TRBJ1-5 TRBV7-8 CASSFYRNQPQHF TGTGCCAGCAGCTTCTACAGGAATCAGCCCCAGCATTTT
many TRBD2 TRBJ2-1 TRBV10-3 CAISESTSGPYYNEQFF TGTGCCATCAGTGAGTCAACTAGCGGCCCTTATTACAATGAGCAGTTCTTC
many . TRBJ2-5 TRBV5-5 CASSSTAAIRTQYF TGTGCCAGCAGCTCTACAGCGGCGATCAGGACCCAGTACTTC
medium-sized . TRBJ2-7 TRBV10-3 CAIALATTGEQYF TGTGCCATCGCACTAGCAACGACAGGCGAGCAGTACTTC
many . TRBJ1-2 TRBV14 CASSQGMVGDRRLNYGYTF TGTGCCAGCAGCCAAGGAATGGTGGGGGACCGCAGACTTAACTATGGCTACACCTTC
many TRBD2 TRBJ2-1 TRBV28 CANSLWRRGNHNEQFF TGTGCCAACAGTTTATGGCGGCGGGGGAACCACAATGAGCAGTTCTTC
many . TRBJ2-1 TRBV7-7 CASSLRLGLLSEQFF TGTGCTAGCAGCTTAAGGCTGGGACTGTTGAGTGAGCAGTTCTTC
many . TRBJ1-1 TRBV5-1 CASSLVKSTEAFF TGCGCCAGCAGCTTGGTTAAAAGCACTGAAGCTTTCTTT
many . TRBJ2-1 TRBV3-1 CASSQPSGNEQFF TGTGCCAGCAGCCAACCAAGCGGCAATGAGCAGTTCTTC
many . TRBJ1-2 TRBV5-1 CASSLRVDYGYTF TGCGCCAGCAGCTTGAGGGTTGACTATGGCTACACCTTC
many . TRBJ1-6 TRBV20-1 CSAQIGGRGNSPLHF TGCAGTGCTCAGATCGGGGGGCGGGGTAATTCACCCCTCCACTTT
many . TRBJ1-3 TRBV12-3/TRBV12-4 CASSGNSGNTIYF TGTGCCAGCAGCGGGAATTCTGGAAACACCATATATTTT
. TRBD2 TRBJ2-5 TRBV10-3 CAISEPSGGTRGQETQYF TGTGCCATCAGTGAACCTAGCGGGGGCACTCGGGGGCAAGAGACCCAGTACTTC
many TRBD1 TRBJ2-4 TRBV5-6 CASTTGAGQEMIQYF TGTGCCAGCACCACGGGGGCGGGACAGGAGATGATTCAGTACTTC
many . TRBJ1-2 TRBV7-2 CASSLQVGGNYGYTF TGTGCCAGCAGCTTACAAGTCGGGGGCAACTATGGCTACACCTTC
many TRBD2 TRBJ2-5 TRBV5-1 CASSPDGLGGETQYF TGCGCCAGCAGCCCCGATGGACTAGGCGGGGAGACCCAGTACTTC
many . TRBJ1-6 TRBV12-3/TRBV12-4 CASSRTENNSPLHF TGTGCCAGCAGTCGGACAGAAAATAATTCACCCCTCCACTTT
many TRBD1 TRBJ1-2 TRBV7-8 CASSVGTGGGYTF TGTGCCAGCAGCGTGGGGACAGGGGGCGGCTACACCTTC
many TRBD1 TRBJ2-6 TRBV7-9 CASSLAGTGKYRANVLTF TGTGCCAGCAGCTTAGCCGGGACAGGGAAATATAGGGCCAACGTCCTGACTTTC
. . TRBJ2-3 TRBV20-1 CSARDPTTVDLGRVTDTQYF TGCAGTGCTAGGGACCCCACAACCGTCGACCTAGGTCGGGTCACAGATACGCAGTATTTT